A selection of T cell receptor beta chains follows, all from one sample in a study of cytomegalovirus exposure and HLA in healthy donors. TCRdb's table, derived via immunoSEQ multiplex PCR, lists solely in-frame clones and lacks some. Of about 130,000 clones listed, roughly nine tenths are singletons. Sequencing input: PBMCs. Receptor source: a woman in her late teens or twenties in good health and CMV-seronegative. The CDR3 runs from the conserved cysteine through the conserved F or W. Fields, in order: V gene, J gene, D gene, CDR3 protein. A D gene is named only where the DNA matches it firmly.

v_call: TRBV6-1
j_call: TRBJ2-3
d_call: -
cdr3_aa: CASSELGGEITDTQYF

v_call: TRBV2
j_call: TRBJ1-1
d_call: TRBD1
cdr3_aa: CASRSGTGRNTEAFF

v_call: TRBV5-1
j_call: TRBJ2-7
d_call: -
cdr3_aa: CASSLDRTYEQYF

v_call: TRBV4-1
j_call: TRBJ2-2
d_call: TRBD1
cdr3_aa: CASSQPWGPGTGNTGELFF

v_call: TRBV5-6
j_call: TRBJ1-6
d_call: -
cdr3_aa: CASSFSTTGYRPLHF

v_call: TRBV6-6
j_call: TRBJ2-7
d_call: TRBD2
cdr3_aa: CASTPSGGAGAREQYF

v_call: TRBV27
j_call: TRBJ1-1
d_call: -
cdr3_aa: CASSLSSGGTEAFF

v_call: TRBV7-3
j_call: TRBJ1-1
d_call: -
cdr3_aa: CASSATMDEAFF

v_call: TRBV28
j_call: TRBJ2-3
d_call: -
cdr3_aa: CASWAGRKQYF

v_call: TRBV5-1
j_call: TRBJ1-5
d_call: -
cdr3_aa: CASSSGPNQPQHF

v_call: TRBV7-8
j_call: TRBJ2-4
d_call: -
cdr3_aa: CASSPWETSKNIQYF

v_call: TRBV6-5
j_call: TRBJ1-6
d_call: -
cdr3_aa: CASSYSPDQGSPLHF

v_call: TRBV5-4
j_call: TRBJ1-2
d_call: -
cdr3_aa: CASSLAGGPLYGYTF

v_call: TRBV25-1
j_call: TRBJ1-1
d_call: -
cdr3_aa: CASSDKAFF

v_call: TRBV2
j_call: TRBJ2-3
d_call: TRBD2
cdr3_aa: CARGGVSSADTQYF

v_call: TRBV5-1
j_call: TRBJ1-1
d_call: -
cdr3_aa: CASSTTGFSSEAFF

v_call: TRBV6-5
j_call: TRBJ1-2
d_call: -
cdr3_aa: CASSYSDRDYGYTF

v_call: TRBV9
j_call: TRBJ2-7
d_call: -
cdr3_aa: CASSSSTEQYF

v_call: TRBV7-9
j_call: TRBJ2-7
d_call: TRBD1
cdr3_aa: CASRGRDRGLKEQYF

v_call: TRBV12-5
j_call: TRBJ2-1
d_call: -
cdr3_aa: CASESGEAQFF

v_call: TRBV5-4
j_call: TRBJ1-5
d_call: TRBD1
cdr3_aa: CASSETGGQPQHF

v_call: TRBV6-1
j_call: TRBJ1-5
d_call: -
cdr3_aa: CASRRRVYSNQPQHF

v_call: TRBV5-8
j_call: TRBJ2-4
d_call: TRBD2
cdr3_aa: CASSATLAGGGIQYF

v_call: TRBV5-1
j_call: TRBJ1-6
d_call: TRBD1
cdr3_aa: CASSWGTGDRSSYNSPLHF

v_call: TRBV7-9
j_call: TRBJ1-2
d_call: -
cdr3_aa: CASSLGWREVRGYTF

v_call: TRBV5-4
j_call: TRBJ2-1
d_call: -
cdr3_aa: CASRPWPQYEQFF

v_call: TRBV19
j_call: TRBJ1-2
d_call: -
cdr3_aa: CASSSRTRSYGYTF

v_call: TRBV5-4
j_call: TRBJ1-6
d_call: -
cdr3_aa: CASHGQGHNSPLHF

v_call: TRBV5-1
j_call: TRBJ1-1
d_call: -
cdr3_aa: CASSLWETGTLGTEAFF

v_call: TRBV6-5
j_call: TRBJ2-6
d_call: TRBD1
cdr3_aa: CASGKQGAGANVLTF

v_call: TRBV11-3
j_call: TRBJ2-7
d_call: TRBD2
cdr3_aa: CASSLSSGSSYEQYF

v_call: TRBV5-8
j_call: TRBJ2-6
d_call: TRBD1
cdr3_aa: CASRPRDSSGANVLTF

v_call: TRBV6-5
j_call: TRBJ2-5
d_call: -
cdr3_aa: CASRGNREEGAQYF

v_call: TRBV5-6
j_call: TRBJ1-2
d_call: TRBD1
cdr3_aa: CASSPLGQGMNGYTF

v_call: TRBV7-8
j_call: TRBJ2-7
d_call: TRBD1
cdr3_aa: CASSLELGGNEQYF

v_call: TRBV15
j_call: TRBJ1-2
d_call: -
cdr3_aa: CATSREGGSNYGYTF

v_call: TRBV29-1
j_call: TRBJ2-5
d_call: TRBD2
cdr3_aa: CSVGLAGVGETQYF

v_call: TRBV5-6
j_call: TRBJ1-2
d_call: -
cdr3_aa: CASSLGGGNYGYTF

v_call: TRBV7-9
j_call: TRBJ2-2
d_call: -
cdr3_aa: CASSLVGGPTGELFF

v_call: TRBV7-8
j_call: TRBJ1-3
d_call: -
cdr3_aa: CASSATGPSTGNTIYF

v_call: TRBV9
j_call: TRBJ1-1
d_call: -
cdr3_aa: CASSVSPSEGNEAFF

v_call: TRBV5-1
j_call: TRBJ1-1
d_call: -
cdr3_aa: CASSLEGPGRTEAFF

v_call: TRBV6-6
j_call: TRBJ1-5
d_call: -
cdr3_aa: CASTFADLGDQPQHF

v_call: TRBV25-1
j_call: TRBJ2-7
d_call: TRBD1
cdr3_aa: CAIRDRVTYEQYF

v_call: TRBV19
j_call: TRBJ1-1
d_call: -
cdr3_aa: CASRMTGSMKGEAFF

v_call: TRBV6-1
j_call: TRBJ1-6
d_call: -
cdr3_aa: CASSAWSGSPLHF

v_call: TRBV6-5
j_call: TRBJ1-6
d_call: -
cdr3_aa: CASSEMGESPLHF

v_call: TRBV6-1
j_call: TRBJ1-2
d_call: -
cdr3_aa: CASSEDRIYGYTF

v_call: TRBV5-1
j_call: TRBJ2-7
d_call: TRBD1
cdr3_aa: CASSFFPGQGNEQYF

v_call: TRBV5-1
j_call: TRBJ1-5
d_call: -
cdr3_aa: CASSIRGNQPQHF

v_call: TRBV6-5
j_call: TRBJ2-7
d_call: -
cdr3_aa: CASTDLGGQAYEQYF

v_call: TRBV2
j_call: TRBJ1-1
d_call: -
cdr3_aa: CASSDSVRGNTEAFF

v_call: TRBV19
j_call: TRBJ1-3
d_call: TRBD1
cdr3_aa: CASSGTGASGNTIYF